This entry lists 27 T cell receptor beta chains sequenced from one sample in a study of blood T cell repertoires in COVID-19. TCRdb keeps only in-frame clones here, not all; method: immunoSEQ multiplex PCR. The repertoire holds nearly 350,000 clones, more than 70% seen once, with 2.5% to 3.5% in the top ten. Sequenced sample: peripheral blood. Receptors originate from a man aged 30 to 45 with active or convalescent COVID-19.

The J gene is TRBJ1-3, the V gene TRBV10-3; 7 nucleotides match TRBD1. J gave up 1 base and V 6 bases, and 9 bases lay outside the gene matches. This CDR3 contains 16 residues. CDR1 ENHRY and CDR2 SYGVKD come from the germline V gene. The CDR3: CAIRTDRAPSGNTIYF. The CDR3 DNA is TGTGCCATCAGGACTGACAGGGCCCCTTCTGGAAACACCATATATTTT.

The rearrangement links TRBV9 to TRBJ1-5; tentative D call: TRBD1 (6 bases). The V end lost 0 bases, the J end lost 4 bases, and 11 bases lay between the germline ends. The CDR3 is made up of 15 amino acids. CDR1 and CDR2 from the germline V gene are SGDLS and YYNGEE. CDR3 DNA sequence: TGTGCCAGCAGCGTAGCGGGGGGGCTGAATCAGCCCCAGCATTTT. This translates into CASSVAGGLNQPQHF.

This chain joins TRBV7-3 and TRBJ1-1; possible D gene TRBD1, 5 bases. Looked up from germline, CDR1 is SGHTA and CDR2 is FQGTGA. The CDR3 sequence is 15 residues long. The germline V and J ends were trimmed by 1 base and 4 bases, with 13 bases remaining between them. CDR3 protein: CASSLNAGGATEAFF. The CDR3 coding sequence is TGTGCCAGCAGCTTAAACGCAGGAGGGGCCACTGAAGCTTTCTTT.

The chain is built from TRBV21-1 and TRBJ2-6; no DNA check was done on the table's D call, TRBD2. TRBV21-1 is designated a pseudogene. This CDR3 has 16 residues. The CDR3 region has the DNA TGTGCCAGCAGCAGGAGACGGAGCTCTGGGGCCAACGTCCTGACTTTC. Its protein product is CASSRRRSSGANVLTF.

The chain combines TRBV30 with TRBJ1-6; D not certain. The CDR3 totals 13 residues. CDR1 and CDR2 from the germline V gene are GTSNPN and SVGIG (reference sequence). V was clipped by 4 bases and J by 7 bases, with 11 bases between them. The chain's CDR3 is CAWMVQMNSPLHF. The CDR3 DNA reads TGTGCCTGGATGGTGCAGATGAATTCACCCCTCCACTTT.

The chain has TRBV2 and TRBJ1-1; TRBD1 matches 7 bases. Looked up from germline, CDR1 is SNHLY and CDR2 is FYNNEI. The CDR3 spans 12 residues. V lost 7 bases and J lost 4; bases outside the gene matches: 3. CDR3 region: CASNPGGTEAFF. CDR3 coding DNA: TGTGCCAGCAACCCAGGGGGCACTGAAGCTTTCTTT.

The genes are TRBV19 and TRBJ1-1, with D perhaps matching TRBD1 (5 bases). Between the trimmed V and J ends, which lost 6 bases and 4 bases, there was a span of 15 bases. The CDR3 loop spans 14 amino acids. Germline CDR1 is LNHDA and CDR2 is SQIVND (reference sequence). The CDR3 DNA reads as TGTGCCAGTAGCATGGAGGGGTTGGGCACTGAAGCTTTCTTT. Translated, it gives CASSMEGLGTEAFF.

The gene calls are TRBV30 and TRBJ2-2, with TRBD1 as a possible D gene (6 bases). CDR3 size: 14 residues. The germline gives CDR1 GTSNPN, CDR2 SVGIG (reference sequence). V was trimmed by 0 bases and J by 6 bases, leaving 11 bases between them. The CDR3 nucleotides are TGTGCCTGGAGTGTACGCAGGGGCCCCGGGGAGCTGTTTTTT. Its translation is CAWSVRRGPGELFF.

This clone was recorded a few times. The chain employs TRBV7-8 and TRBJ2-2, with D unresolved. CDR3 length: 14 amino acids. Trimming cost V 7 bases and J 4 bases, with 13 bases left between them. The germline CDR1 and CDR2 sequences are SGHVS and FQNEAQ. CDR3 coding DNA: TGTGCCAGCACCCTATGGTCTGGCACCGGGGAGCTGTTTTTT. This encodes CASTLWSGTGELFF.

V usage is TRBV30 and J usage is TRBJ1-3; 7 bases agree with TRBD1. V lost 6 bases to trimming and J lost 4 bases; unmatched junction nucleotides: 6. The CDR3 is 13 residues long. Germline V lookup: CDR1 GTSNPN, CDR2 SVGIG (reference sequence). The CDR3 DNA reads as TGTGCCTGCGAGGGGGCGTCGGGAAACACCATATATTTT. It yields the protein CACEGASGNTIYF. Variable domain in full (rest from reference TRBV30 and TRBJ1-3): SQTIHQWPATLVQPVGSPLSLECTVEGTSNPNLYWYRQAAGRGLQLLFYSVGIGQISSEVPQNLSASRPQDRQFILSSKKLLLSDSGFYLCACEGASGNTIYFGEGSWLTVV.

The chain combines TRBV30 with TRBJ2-3, with 8 positions matching TRBD2. The CDR3 contains 16 residues. Germline trimming cut 1 base from V and 1 base from J; bases unmatched to any gene: 7. Germline V gene lookup returns CDR1 GTSNPN and CDR2 SVGIG (reference sequence). The CDR3 DNA follows: TGTGCCTGGAGTGGGGGCAGCGGGGGTCGCACAGATACGCAGTATTTT. This codes for CAWSGGSGGRTDTQYF.

The V and J genes are TRBV7-2 and TRBJ2-3; tentative D call: TRBD1 (6 bases). V lost 5 bases, J lost 6 bases, and 9 bases lay in between. Germline V gives CDR1 SGHTA, CDR2 FQGNSA. The CDR3 length is 12 residues. This chain's CDR3 is CASSRDMDTQYF. The CDR3 coding sequence is TGTGCCAGCAGCCGGGACATGGATACGCAGTATTTT.

The V and J genes are TRBV9 and TRBJ1-2; TRBD1 might be the D (6 bases). Germline CDR1 and CDR2: SGDLS and YYNGEE. V gave up 4 bases and J gave up 4 bases, with 14 bases separating them. This CDR3 spans 14 amino acids. CDR3 sequence: CASSTGGRGYGYTF. The CDR3 coding sequence is TGTGCCAGCAGCACCGGGGGGCGCGGCTATGGCTACACCTTC.

This chain uses TRBV11-3 with TRBJ2-1, with D possibly TRBD1 on 5 matching bases. The V gene's germline CDR1 is SGHNT and CDR2 YENEEA. Trimming cost V 5 bases and J 4 bases, with 21 bases left between them. The CDR3 length is 17 residues. The CDR3 nucleotides are TGTGCCAGCAGCCCTCAAGGGGCCGGCACTCCTTACAATGAGCAGTTCTTC. Protein product: CASSPQGAGTPYNEQFF.

This rearrangement joins TRBV6-1 to TRBJ2-2; 10 positions match TRBD2. CDR1 MNHNS and CDR2 SASEGT come from the germline V gene. The V segment lost 11 bases and the J segment 7 bases; nucleotides outside the gene matches: 13. The CDR3 consists of 15 residues. The CDR3 protein is CAGSESGRAYGELFF. DNA of the CDR3: TGTGCCGGAAGTGAAAGCGGGAGGGCCTACGGGGAGCTGTTTTTT.

The gene calls are TRBV10-3 and TRBJ2-3, with 7 bases that match TRBD2. CDR3 length: 15 amino acids. CDR1 is ENHRY, CDR2 SYGVKD, per germline. V was pared by 10 bases and J by 1 base, with 11 bases of the junction left unmatched. The CDR3 is CATTAQREGTDTQYF. CDR3 nucleotides: TGTGCCACCACTGCTCAACGGGAGGGCACAGATACGCAGTATTTT.

The chain links TRBV24-1 to TRBJ1-3; D call uncertain. Germline V gene sequence: CDR1 KGHDR, CDR2 SFDVKD. Trimming took off 6 bases at V and 3 bases at J, with 5 bases between the two ends. The CDR3 covers 12 residues. In DNA form, the CDR3 reads TGTGCCACCAGTTCTAATGGAAACACCATATATTTT. It codes for CATSSNGNTIYF.

The chain employs TRBV24-1 and TRBJ1-4; 11 bases are shared with TRBD1. The V gene's germline CDR1 is KGHDR and CDR2 SFDVKD. Trimming removed 3 bases from V and 7 bases from J; junction bases left unmatched: 6. The CDR3 consists of 16 residues. The CDR3 region has the DNA TGTGCCACCAGTGATAGAGGGACAGGGGGGGGTGAAAAACTGTTTTTT. The encoded protein is CATSDRGTGGGEKLFF.

The chain couples TRBV10-3 to TRBJ2-1, with TRBD1 identical over 10 bases. The germline gives CDR1 ENHRY, CDR2 SYGVKD. The CDR3 totals 13 residues. V trimming: 9 bases; J trimming: 2 bases; junction bases outside the gene matches: 1. CDR3 DNA sequence: TGTGCCATGACAGGGGGCCCCTACAATGAGCAGTTCTTC. It yields the protein CAMTGGPYNEQFF.

The chain uses TRBV7-2 and TRBJ1-4; TRBD1 is a possible D gene (5 bases). Trimming cost V 1 base and J 0 bases, with 12 bases left between them. The CDR3 has 17 residues. Germline V CDR1 and CDR2: SGHTA, FQGNSA. CDR3 bases: TGTGCCAGCAGCTTAGTAGACAGCCTATCAACTAATGAAAAACTGTTTTTT. This codes for CASSLVDSLSTNEKLFF.

This rearrangement joins TRBV5-8 to TRBJ1-2; D is perhaps TRBD1 (5 bases). Trimming took off 4 bases at V and 4 bases at J, with 20 bases between the two ends. The germline V gene encodes CDR1 SGHTS and CDR2 YDEGEE. The CDR3 is 16 amino acids. The CDR3 DNA is TGTGCCAGCAGCCTTGACACAGGCCTATCGCTCTATGGCTACACCTTC. It encodes CASSLDTGLSLYGYTF. Looking up the rest from reference TRBV5-8 and TRBJ1-2 gives the full variable domain: EAGVTQSPTHLIKTRGQQATLRCSPISGHTSVYWYQQALGLGLQFLLWYDEGEERNRGNFPPRFSGRQFPNYSSELNVNALELEDSALYLCASSLDTGLSLYGYTFGSGTRLTVV.

The chain joins TRBV6-1 to TRBJ2-7; D perhaps matches TRBD1 (6 bases). The CDR3 is made up of 13 amino acids. The V and J ends lost 1 base and 6 bases respectively, with 10 bases between them. Germline CDR1 and CDR2: MNHNS and SASEGT. CDR3 in amino acids: CASSEGTAGEQYF. CDR3 in DNA: TGTGCCAGCAGTGAAGGGACAGCCGGCGAGCAGTACTTC.

Of note for this clone: Within the sample, other DNA sequences also encode this same CDR3. The chain joins TRBV2 to TRBJ1-2; D unresolved. This CDR3 contains 13 residues. The V gene lost 2 bases and the J gene lost 2 bases, with 6 bases spanning the gap. Germline CDR1 SNHLY, CDR2 FYNNEI. CDR3 loop: CASSEQANYGYTF. The CDR3 bases are TGTGCCAGCAGTGAACAGGCCAACTATGGCTACACCTTC.

The V and J genes are TRBV24-1 and TRBJ2-3; a possible D gene is TRBD2 (7 bases). The germline gives CDR1 KGHDR, CDR2 SFDVKD. The CDR3 has 13 residues. Trimming pared 9 bases from V and 4 bases from J, leaving 13 bases between. In DNA form, the CDR3 reads TGTGCCACCGGGTGGGGGGGCCCAGATACGCAGTATTTT. Translating it yields CATGWGGPDTQYF.

J is TRBJ1-3 and V is TRBV3-1 (or the pseudogene TRBV3-2); TRBD1 is a possible D gene (5 bases). V lost 1 base to trimming and J lost 4 bases, with 17 bases between them. CDR3 length: 17 amino acids. Looked up from germline, CDR1 is LGHDT and CDR2 is YNNKEL (reference sequence). The CDR3 spells CASSQASLGLQGNTIYF. Written as DNA, the CDR3 is TGTGCCAGCAGCCAAGCCTCACTGGGGCTTCAGGGAAACACCATATATTTT.

V gene TRBV9 combines with J gene TRBJ1-1; 11 bases agree with TRBD1. This CDR3 is 18 amino acids long. The germline V gene encodes CDR1 SGDLS and CDR2 YYNGEE. V lost 0 bases, J lost 4 bases, and 11 bases stayed unmatched. The CDR3 coding sequence is TGTGCCAGCAGCGTAGGTGGACAGGGGGCATCTCGGAGCACTGAAGCTTTCTTT. Translated: CASSVGGQGASRSTEAFF. Full variable domain (missing parts from reference TRBV9 and TRBJ1-1): DSGVTQTPKHLITATGQRVTLRCSPRSGDLSVYWYQQSLDQGLQFLIQYYNGEERAKGNILERFSAQQFPDLHSELNLSSLELGDSALYFCASSVGGQGASRSTEAFFGQGTRLTVV.

This clone occurred once. The rearrangement joins TRBV4-1 to TRBJ2-2; D may be TRBD2 (6 bases). Germline-derived CDR1 and CDR2 are MGHRA and YSYEKL. V lost 5 bases and J lost 4, with 14 bases in between. This CDR3 has 15 residues. CDR3 coding DNA: TGCGCCAGCAGCAGGTCGGGAGCTCGCACCGGGGAGCTGTTTTTT. This sequence encodes CASSRSGARTGELFF.